This T cell receptor beta chain is drawn from a study of blood T cells in healthy people across ages. About the research overall: With template switching, about one barcoded beta molecule was captured per two T cells.

Comments on this clonotype: Its target is not known.

In germline, CDR1 is SGHAT, CDR2 FQNNGV. V lost 3 bases and J lost 9, with 14 bases in between. The CDR3 loop spans 13 amino acids. With a J-beta primer mix and a sample-barcoded 5' primer, a second PCR ran about 7 to 12 cycles. The study obtained at least 2.5 million CDR3-containing paired-end reads from every sample. TCRdb re-called the 5' RACE reads with MiXCR, one entry per CDR3 protein. Altogether 1.8 million or so distinct CDR3 sequences are present, 30% to 40% being singletons, with the ten largest covering about 21%. Overall study findings and caveats: Age brought a roughly linear fall in TCR beta diversity measured per million T cells. Donor CMV status, an unknown factor, possibly confounded changes in expanded clonotypes.

The material sequenced was blood. The V and J genes are TRBV11-2 and TRBJ2-5, with D unresolved. This clonotype originated in a human donor in good health. The CDR3 DNA reads as TGTGCCAGCAGCTTGGCACGAGCATGGGCCCAGTACTTC. As protein: CASSLARAWAQYF.